This TCR beta chain was recovered during a study of T cell responses to AZD1222 COVID-19 vaccine. Overall study findings and caveats: Spike-specific TCR breadth and depth both grew after two AZD1222 doses. The donors showed a predominance of white British ancestry and of females, with possible underestimation of clonal diversity. None of the repertoires were sampled until the peak T cell response had passed.

Pooling of second doses given at about 4 or about 12 weeks was done. In regard to this clone: What it binds is unknown.

Some clones are missing from TCRdb's copy, which holds only in-frame ones; the method was immunoSEQ multiplex PCR. The table lists 250,000 to 300,000 clones, 94% of them singletons, with roughly 0.51% in the top ten. The sequencing used peripheral blood, collected 28 days after the second AZD1222 dose. This receptor was identified in an adult who received the AZD1222 COVID-19 vaccine.

The CDR3 sequence is CASSQVAGVGAKNIQYF. DNA of the CDR3: TGCGCCAGCAGCCAAGTAGCGGGAGTTGGGGCCAAAAACATTCAGTACTTC. The rearrangement links TRBV4-1 to TRBJ2-4, with TRBD2 identical over 9 bases. Trimming at V came to 1 base and at J to 1 base, leaving 5 bases not matched to a gene. The CDR3 has 17 residues. Germline assignment: CDR1 MGHRA and CDR2 YSYEKL.